This T cell receptor (beta chain) was identified in a study of blood T cell repertoires in COVID-19. As for the study in general: Acute and convalescent COVID-19 samples came from the United States, Italy and Spain. From T cells, B-cell-depleted T cells, or PBMCs came the material, which was cDNA or gDNA.

In the original analysis: Estimation of nucleated cell counts was performed using reference gene primer amplification. Produced via immunoSEQ multiplex PCR; TCRdb's table is partial and in-frame only. D and trimming come from the DNA, and the V and J calls and clone size come from that table. The sample includes under 300,000 clones, roughly 84% of them seen just once. The CDR3 sequence is 11 residues long. The V gene's germline CDR1 is MNHEY and CDR2 SVGAGI. Deletions cut 7 bases from V and 5 bases from J, with 8 bases between. This rearrangement joins TRBV6-5 to TRBJ1-2; D is ambiguous. The specimen was peripheral blood. This TCR was recovered from a woman between 40 and 50 years old who had recovered from COVID-19. The CDR3 sequence: CASTPMYGYTF. Written as DNA, the CDR3 is TGTGCCAGCACTCCTATGTATGGCTACACCTTC.